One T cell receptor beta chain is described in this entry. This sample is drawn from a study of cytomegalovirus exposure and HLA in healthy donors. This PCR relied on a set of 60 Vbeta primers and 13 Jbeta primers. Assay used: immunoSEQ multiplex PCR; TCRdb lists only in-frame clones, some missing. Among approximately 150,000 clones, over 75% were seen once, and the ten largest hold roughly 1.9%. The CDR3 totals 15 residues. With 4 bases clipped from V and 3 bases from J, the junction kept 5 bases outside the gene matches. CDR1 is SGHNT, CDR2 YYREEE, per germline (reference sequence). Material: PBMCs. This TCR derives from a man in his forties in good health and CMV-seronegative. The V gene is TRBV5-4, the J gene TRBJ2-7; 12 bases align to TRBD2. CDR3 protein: CASSEGLAGSYEQYF. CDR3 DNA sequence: TGTGCCAGCAGCGAAGGACTAGCGGGGAGCTACGAGCAGTACTTC. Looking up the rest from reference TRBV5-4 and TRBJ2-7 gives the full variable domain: ETGVTQSPTHLIKTRGQQVTLRCSSQSGHNTVSWYQQALGQGPQFIFQYYREEENGRGNFPPRFSGLQFPNYSSELNVNALELDDSALYLCASSEGLAGSYEQYFGPGTRLTVT.